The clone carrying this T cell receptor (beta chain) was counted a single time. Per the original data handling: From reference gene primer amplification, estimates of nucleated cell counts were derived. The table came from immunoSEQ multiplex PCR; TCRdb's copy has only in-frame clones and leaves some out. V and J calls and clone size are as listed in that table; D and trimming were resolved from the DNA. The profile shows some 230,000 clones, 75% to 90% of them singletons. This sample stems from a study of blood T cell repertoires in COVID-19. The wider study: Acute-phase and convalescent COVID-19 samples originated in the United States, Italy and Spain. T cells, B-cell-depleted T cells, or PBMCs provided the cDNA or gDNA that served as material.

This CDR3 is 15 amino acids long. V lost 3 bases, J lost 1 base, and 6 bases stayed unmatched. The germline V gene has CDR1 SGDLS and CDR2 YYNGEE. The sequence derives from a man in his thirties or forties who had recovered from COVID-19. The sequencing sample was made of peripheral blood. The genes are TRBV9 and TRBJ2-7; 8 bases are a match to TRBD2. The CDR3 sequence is CASSASGGLSYEQYF. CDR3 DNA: TGTGCCAGCAGCGCCAGCGGGGGCCTTTCCTACGAGCAGTACTTC. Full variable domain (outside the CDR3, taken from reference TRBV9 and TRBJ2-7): DSGVTQTPKHLITATGQRVTLRCSPRSGDLSVYWYQQSLDQGLQFLIQYYNGEERAKGNILERFSAQQFPDLHSELNLSSLELGDSALYFCASSASGGLSYEQYFGPGTRLTVT.